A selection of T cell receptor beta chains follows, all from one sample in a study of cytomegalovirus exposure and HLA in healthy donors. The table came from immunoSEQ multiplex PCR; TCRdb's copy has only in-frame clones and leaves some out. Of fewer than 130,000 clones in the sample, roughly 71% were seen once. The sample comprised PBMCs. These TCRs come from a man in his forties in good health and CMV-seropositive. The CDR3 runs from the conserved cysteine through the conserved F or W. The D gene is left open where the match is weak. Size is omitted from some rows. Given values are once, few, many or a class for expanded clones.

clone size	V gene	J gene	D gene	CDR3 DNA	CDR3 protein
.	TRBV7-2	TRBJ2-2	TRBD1	TGTGCCAGCAGCTCCGGGACAGGGAGGGAGCTGTTTTTT	CASSSGTGRELFF
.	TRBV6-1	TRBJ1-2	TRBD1	TGTGCCAGCAGCCGGACAGGGCGCGCTAACTATGGCTACACCTTC	CASSRTGRANYGYTF
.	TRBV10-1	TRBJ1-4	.	TGCGCCAGCAGCGACAGCGATAATGAAAAACTGTTTTTT	CASSDSDNEKLFF
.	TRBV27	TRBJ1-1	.	TGTGCCAGCAGTTTGTCGCCGGGGACTGAAGCTTTCTTT	CASSLSPGTEAFF
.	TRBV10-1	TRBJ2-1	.	TGCGCCAGCAGCCCTGGTCGGTGGGCTTACAATGAGCAGTTCTTC	CASSPGRWAYNEQFF
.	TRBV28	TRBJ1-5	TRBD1	TGTGCCAGCAGTTACGGGACAGGGGTACAGCCCCAGCATTTT	CASSYGTGVQPQHF
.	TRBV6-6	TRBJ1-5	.	TGTGCCAGCAAGGGACTTAATCAGCCCCAGCATTTT	CASKGLNQPQHF
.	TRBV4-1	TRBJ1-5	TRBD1	TGCGCCAGCAGCCTAGTGACAGGGGGTAGCAATCAGCCCCAGCATTTT	CASSLVTGGSNQPQHF
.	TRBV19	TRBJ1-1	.	TGTGCCAGTAGCCCGGCGGGGGTCACTGAAGCTTTCTTT	CASSPAGVTEAFF
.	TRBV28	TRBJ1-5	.	TGTGCCAGCAGGTCCCAGGGAGGGTACGTTCAGCCCCAGCATTTT	CASRSQGGYVQPQHF
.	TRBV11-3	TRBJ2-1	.	TGTGCCAGCAGCCTAAGTGGCGGGGATGAGCAGTTCTTC	CASSLSGGDEQFF
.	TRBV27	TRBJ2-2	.	TGTGCCAGCAGTGTCCCCGGGGGATTGGGCGGGGAGCTGTTTTTT	CASSVPGGLGGELFF
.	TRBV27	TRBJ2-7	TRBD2	TGTGCCAGCAGTTTATCGGCACTAGCGGGCTACGAGCAGTACTTC	CASSLSALAGYEQYF
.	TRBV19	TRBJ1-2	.	TGTGGGACTTATGGCTACACCTTC	CGTYGYTF
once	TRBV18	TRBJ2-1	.	TGTGCCAGCTCACCACCGGTTAGGGGAAACTACAATGAGCAGTTCTTC	CASSPPVRGNYNEQFF
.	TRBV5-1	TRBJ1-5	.	TGCGCCAGCAGGCTAGACCATAGCAATCAGCCCCAGCATTTT	CASRLDHSNQPQHF
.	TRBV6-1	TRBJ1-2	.	TGTGCCAGCAGTGAATGGGGGCAGGGAGGGTTGGCTTATGGCTACACCTTC	CASSEWGQGGLAYGYTF
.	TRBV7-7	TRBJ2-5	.	TGTGCTAGCAGCTCCGGACAGCAAGAGACCCAGTACTTC	CASSSGQQETQYF
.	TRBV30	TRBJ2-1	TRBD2	TGTGCCTCGGTATCCGGACTAGCGGGTTTCTACAATGAGCAGTTCTTC	CASVSGLAGFYNEQFF
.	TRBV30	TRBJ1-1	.	TGTGCCTGGGTTTTTTCGGCAGGCTACCCTGAAGCTTTCTTT	CAWVFSAGYPEAFF
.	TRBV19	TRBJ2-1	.	TGTGCCAGTAGTATCGAGGTTAGCTCCTACAATGAGCAGTTCTTC	CASSIEVSSYNEQFF
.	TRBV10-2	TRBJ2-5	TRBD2	TGCGCCAGCAAGCGGGGGGGCCAAGAGACCCAGTACTTC	CASKRGGQETQYF
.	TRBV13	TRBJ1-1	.	TGTGCCAGCAGCTTTCAGGTGATTGAAGCTTTCTTT	CASSFQVIEAFF
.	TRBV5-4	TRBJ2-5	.	TGTGCCAGCAGCTTGGACAGCCAAGAGACCCAGTACTTC	CASSLDSQETQYF
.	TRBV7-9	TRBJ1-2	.	TGTGCCAGCAGCTTAATTTCTCAGCGTAACTATGGCTACACCTTC	CASSLISQRNYGYTF
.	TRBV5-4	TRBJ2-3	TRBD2	TGTGCCAGCAGCTTGGCCCCTAGCGGGAGTGAAGATACGCAGTATTTT	CASSLAPSGSEDTQYF
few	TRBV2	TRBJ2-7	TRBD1	TGTGCCAGCTGGGGGACAGTTAGCTCCTACGAGCAGTACTTC	CASWGTVSSYEQYF
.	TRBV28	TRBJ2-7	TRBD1	TGTGCCAGCAGTTTCAGGACAGGGTCCCCCTACGAGCAGTACTTC	CASSFRTGSPYEQYF
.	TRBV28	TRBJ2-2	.	TGTGCCAGCAGTCCCGAACAGGGTAACACCGGGGAGCTGTTTTTT	CASSPEQGNTGELFF
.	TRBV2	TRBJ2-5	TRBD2	TGTGCCAGCAGGGCTAGCGGGATGGTAAGGGAGACCCAGTACTTC	CASRASGMVRETQYF
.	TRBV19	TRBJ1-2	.	TGTGCCACCTCATACGGGACATACTATGGCTACACCTTC	CATSYGTYYGYTF
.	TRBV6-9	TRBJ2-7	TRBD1	TGTGCCAGCAGTTATTTCCGGACAGGGGTCTACGAGCAGTACTTC	CASSYFRTGVYEQYF
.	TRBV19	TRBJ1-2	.	TGTGCCAGTAGTATTGGGGGCAGGGCTAACTATGGCTACACCTTC	CASSIGGRANYGYTF
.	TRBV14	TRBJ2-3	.	TGTGCCAGCAGCACCCAGACAGGCTCCCTCACAGATACGCAGTATTTT	CASSTQTGSLTDTQYF
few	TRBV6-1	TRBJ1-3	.	TGTGCCAGCAGTGAAGAGGGGGGAAACACCATATATTTT	CASSEEGGNTIYF
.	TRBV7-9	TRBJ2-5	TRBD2	TGTGCCAGCAGCTTAGGCGTTCCGGGAGGGGGGGAGACCCAGTACTTC	CASSLGVPGGGETQYF
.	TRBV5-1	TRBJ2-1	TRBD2	TGCGCCAGCAGCGGCGGGACTAGCGGGAGGAATGAGCAGTTCTTC	CASSGGTSGRNEQFF
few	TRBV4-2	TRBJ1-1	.	TGTGCCAGCAGCCAAGGGTTGGGTCAGGCCAACACTGAAGCTTTCTTT	CASSQGLGQANTEAFF
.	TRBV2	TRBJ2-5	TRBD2	TGTGCCAGCAGTTACGGGACTAGTAAAGAGACCCAGTACTTC	CASSYGTSKETQYF
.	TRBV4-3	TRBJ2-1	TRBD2	TGCGCCAGCAGCCAAGAGACTAGCGGGAGGGGTGAGCAGTTCTTC	CASSQETSGRGEQFF
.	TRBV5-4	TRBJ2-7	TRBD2	TGTGCCAGCAGCTTAAGTTCCAGCGGGAGTTGGTACGAGCAGTACTTC	CASSLSSSGSWYEQYF
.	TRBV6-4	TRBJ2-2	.	TGTGCCAGCAGTGTCTCCCCTGGAGCCGGGGAGCTGTTTTTT	CASSVSPGAGELFF
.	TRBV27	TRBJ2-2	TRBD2	TGTGCCAGCAGTCCTAGACTAGCGGGGCGCACCGGGGAGCTGTTTTTT	CASSPRLAGRTGELFF
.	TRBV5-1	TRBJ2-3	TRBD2	TGCGCCAGCAGCTTGGGCGGGACTAGCGGATCCACAGATACGCAGTATTTT	CASSLGGTSGSTDTQYF
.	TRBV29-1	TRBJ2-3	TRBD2	TGCAGCGTTGTGGGGACTAGCGGGTCCACAGATACGCAGTATTTT	CSVVGTSGSTDTQYF
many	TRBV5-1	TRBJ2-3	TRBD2	TGCGCCAGCAGCGTAACTAGCGGGAGCGCAGATACGCAGTATTTT	CASSVTSGSADTQYF